The 9 T cell receptor beta chains in this list originate from one sample, sequenced in a study of graft-versus-host responses after intestinal transplantation. Repertoires were generated with immunoSEQ multiplex PCR, while TCRdb's copy carries only in-frame clones and drops some. The top ten clones hold roughly 0.37% of a sample with 65,000 to 100,000 clones, just under 95% of them seen once. For these TCRs, the target antigens are not known. The sequencing used unstimulated CD8+ T cells sorted from spleen or lymph node cells, collected before transplant. Receptors were obtained from a human donor who was the organ donor for an intestinal transplant.

The chain recombines TRBV27 with TRBJ2-1, with TRBD2 matching 11 bases. Germline V gene lookup returns CDR1 MNHEY and CDR2 SMNVEV (reference sequence). J was trimmed by 4 bases and V by 6 bases; bases with no gene match: 5. This CDR3 comprises 15 residues. CDR3 sequence reads: CASSPTSGRYNEQFF. CDR3 bases: TGTGCCAGCAGCCCAACTAGCGGGAGATACAATGAGCAGTTCTTC.

The chain is built from TRBV4-1 and TRBJ2-7; maybe TRBD2 (5 bases). Trimming left V 0 bases short and J 0 bases short, with 15 bases between. The CDR3 extends over 17 amino acids. The germline V gene encodes CDR1 MGHRA and CDR2 YSYEKL. This CDR3 is CASSQDGGFESSYEQYF. In DNA form, the CDR3 reads TGCGCCAGCAGCCAAGATGGCGGGTTCGAGAGCTCCTACGAGCAGTACTTC.

This chain connects TRBV10-3 to TRBJ2-7; 9 nucleotides align to TRBD2. Per germline, CDR1 ENHRY and CDR2 SYGVKD. J was trimmed by 1 base and V by 2 bases; bases with no gene match: 15. This CDR3 spans 19 amino acids. CDR3 sequence: CAISEPWTSPGLASYEQYF. The CDR3 nucleotides are TGTGCCATCAGTGAGCCCTGGACTTCTCCGGGACTAGCTTCCTACGAGCAGTACTTC.

The rearrangement joins TRBV27 to TRBJ2-7, with D perhaps TRBD2 (5 bases). Germline-derived CDR1 and CDR2 are MNHEY and SMNVEV (reference sequence). CDR3 size: 14 residues. Trimming pared 8 bases from V and 1 base from J, leaving 15 bases between. The chain's CDR3 is CASRSGIDSYEQYF. CDR3 sequence (DNA): TGTGCCAGCCGAAGCGGCATCGATTCCTACGAGCAGTACTTC.

This chain uses TRBV5-6 with TRBJ2-2; 7 nucleotides align to TRBD2. This CDR3 spans 14 amino acids. Germline V gives CDR1 SGHDT, CDR2 YYEEEE. V trimming: 3 bases; J trimming: 4 bases; junction bases outside the gene matches: 3. CDR3 DNA sequence: TGTGCCAGCAGCTCAGGGACTACCACCGGGGAGCTGTTTTTT. Its protein product is CASSSGTTTGELFF.

This clone was seen once. J is TRBJ1-1 and V is TRBV5-1; no reliable D call. The V and J ends lost 0 bases and 3 bases respectively, with 6 bases between them. The CDR3 spans 13 residues. Germline assignment: CDR1 SGHRS and CDR2 YFSETQ. CDR3 nucleotides: TGCGCCAGCAGCTTGGCGGGTTACACTGAAGCTTTCTTT. Encoded protein: CASSLAGYTEAFF.

The rearrangement uses TRBV9 and TRBJ2-7, with a possible D match to TRBD1 (5 bases). The CDR3 covers 13 residues. Looked up from germline, CDR1 is SGDLS and CDR2 is YYNGEE. V was trimmed by 4 bases and J by 1 base, leaving 9 bases between them. The CDR3 sequence is CASSPRDSYEQYF. The CDR3 bases are TGTGCCAGCAGCCCCAGGGATTCCTACGAGCAGTACTTC.

The rearrangement links TRBV7-9 to TRBJ2-7; D is possibly TRBD1 (6 bases). Trimming cost V 5 bases and J 3 bases, with 17 bases left between them. Germline assignment: CDR1 SEHNR and CDR2 FQNEAQ (reference sequence). This CDR3 region has 15 residues. The chain's CDR3 is CASSPPGHSFYEQYF. CDR3 in DNA: TGTGCCAGCAGCCCCCCGGGACATAGCTTCTACGAGCAGTACTTC.

V usage is TRBV27 and J usage is TRBJ2-7; perhaps TRBD2 as D (5 bases). Trimming shortened V by 5 bases and J by 6 bases, and 14 bases separated the two germline ends. Germline V gene data show CDR1 as MNHEY and CDR2 as SMNVEV (reference sequence). There are 13 residues in the CDR3. CDR3 residues: CASSTSEGGEQYF. The DNA for the CDR3 is TGTGCCAGCAGTACGTCCGAAGGAGGCGAGCAGTACTTC.